This TCR beta chain came from a study of blood T cell repertoires in COVID-19. The overall study: Samples came from the United States, Italy and Spain, spanning acute and convalescent COVID-19. T cells, B-cell-depleted T cells, or PBMCs supplied cDNA or gDNA.

CDR1 is SGDLS, CDR2 YYNGEE, per germline. J was trimmed by 5 bases and V by 3 bases; bases with no gene match: 2. The CDR3 contains 14 residues. In the original workflow: Amplification from reference gene primers served as the basis for estimated nucleated cell counts. Assay used: immunoSEQ multiplex PCR; TCRdb lists only in-frame clones, some missing. V, J and clone size were drawn from that table, and D and trimming were deduced from the DNA. The data hold about 84,000 clones, with 75% to 85% observed a single time. The TCR comes from a woman of 80 years or more with acute or convalescent COVID-19. This sequence joins TRBV9 and TRBJ2-7; 13 nucleotides align to TRBD2. Sequencing was done on a sample of peripheral blood. DNA of the CDR3: TGTGCCAGCAGCGGACTAGCGGGAGGTGACGAGCAGTACTTC. Its protein is CASSGLAGGDEQYF. The whole variable domain, filled in from reference TRBV9 and TRBJ2-7, reads DSGVTQTPKHLITATGQRVTLRCSPRSGDLSVYWYQQSLDQGLQFLIQYYNGEERAKGNILERFSAQQFPDLHSELNLSSLELGDSALYFCASSGLAGGDEQYFGPGTRLTVT.